The 24 T cell receptor beta chains in this list originate from one sample, sequenced in a study of control samples from healthy donors and cancer patients (TCRdb year 2020). The library was obtained by the immunoSEQ multiplex PCR assay. The immuneACCESS repertoire file appears here via TCRdb, limited to in-frame rearrangements. These files lack a portion of the clones; in checked studies, under half of the deficit traces to unresolved V genes, and the cause of the others is not known. The sample table records 20,000 to 30,000 clones; about 81% of these occur just once. The top ten clones comprise 20% to 25% of the sample. The sample consisted of PBMCs. These receptors were taken from a man between 60 and 75 years old with colorectal cancer.

CDR3 residues: CATSRGRLNTEAFF. CDR3 DNA: TGTGCCACCTCTAGGGGCAGGTTGAACACTGAAGCTTTCTTT. This chain connects TRBV19 to TRBJ1-1, with D possibly matching TRBD1 (5 bases). The CDR3 totals 14 residues. Trimming cost V 10 bases and J 0 bases, with 15 bases left between them. Germline V gives CDR1 LNHDA, CDR2 SQIVND (reference sequence).

The V gene is TRBV7-6, the J gene TRBJ1-1; no reliable D call. Trimming removed 7 bases from V and 0 bases from J, with 12 bases in between. The CDR3 runs to 14 residues. Per germline, CDR1 SGHVS and CDR2 FNYEAQ. CDR3 region: CASNHPGMNTEAFF. Here the CDR3 DNA reads TGTGCCAGCAACCATCCGGGGATGAACACTGAAGCTTTCTTT.

V gene TRBV27 combines with J gene TRBJ2-3; 9 nucleotides match TRBD2. V was clipped by 2 bases and J by 1 base; unmatched bases: 7. Germline CDR1 MNHEY, CDR2 SMNVEV (reference sequence). The CDR3 runs 17 residues. The DNA for the CDR3 is TGTGCCAGCAGTTTACGTACCGGGACTAGCCGCACAGATACGCAGTATTTT. As protein: CASSLRTGTSRTDTQYF.

This chain joins TRBV10-2 and TRBJ1-4; no firm D call. The ends were cut back, 3 bases at V and 6 bases at J, with 14 bases in the middle. The germline V gene has CDR1 WSHSY and CDR2 SAAADI. The CDR3 totals 15 residues. CDR3 sequence reads: CASSEPVGLDEKLFF. Here the CDR3 DNA reads TGCGCCAGCAGTGAACCGGTAGGGTTGGATGAAAAACTGTTTTTT.

The chain couples TRBV7-9 to TRBJ2-7, with a tentative D call TRBD1 (5 bases). Deletions cut 3 bases from V and 2 bases from J, with 11 bases between. From germline, CDR1 is SEHNR and CDR2 FQNEAQ (reference sequence). The CDR3 runs to 14 residues. CDR3 sequence reads: CASSFQGSTYEQYF. The CDR3 coding sequence is TGTGCCAGCAGCTTTCAGGGATCTACCTACGAGCAGTACTTC.

This clone was found a few times. The V gene is TRBV10-3, the J gene TRBJ1-2, with D possibly TRBD1 on 5 matching bases. Trimming cost V 7 bases and J 4 bases, with 19 bases left between them. Germline V gives CDR1 ENHRY, CDR2 SYGVKD. The CDR3 totals 15 residues. The CDR3 nucleotides read TGTGCCATCACCACCGGGACGGCCTCCTTCTATGGCTACACCTTC. Translated: CAITTGTASFYGYTF.

The chain combines TRBV7-9 with TRBJ2-2; 8 bases align to TRBD1. The CDR3 covers 15 residues. Germline CDR1 and CDR2: SEHNR and FQNEAQ (reference sequence). The V gene end was trimmed by 7 bases and the J gene end by 0 bases; junction bases not matched to a gene: 4. CDR3 nucleotide sequence: TGTGCCAGCAACAGGGGGGCGTCGAACACCGGGGAGCTGTTTTTT. It is translated as CASNRGASNTGELFF.

The chain employs TRBV7-9 and TRBJ1-2; D is uncertain. Germline V lookup: CDR1 SEHNR, CDR2 FQNEAQ (reference sequence). The CDR3 has 12 residues. V gave up 3 bases and J gave up 4 bases, with 6 bases separating them. The CDR3 sequence: CASSFDSYGYTF. The CDR3 nucleotides are TGTGCCAGCAGCTTCGACTCCTATGGCTACACCTTC.

The chain carries TRBV7-8 and TRBJ2-5, with unresolved D. This CDR3 contains 14 residues. The V and J ends lost 6 bases and 1 base respectively, with 12 bases between them. CDR1 is SGHVS, CDR2 FQNEAQ, per germline. The CDR3 DNA is TGTGCCAGCAGACCCGGACGGACCCAAGAGACCCAGTACTTC. This codes for CASRPGRTQETQYF.

Comments on this clone: The junction and the germline gene differ at one end; a read error may be behind it. The V call is TRBV7-9, the J call TRBJ2-1; possible D gene TRBD2, 6 bases. This CDR3 has 16 residues. CDR1 and CDR2 from the germline V gene are SEHNR and FQNEAQ (reference sequence). CDR3 sequence (DNA): TGTGCCAGCAGCTTAGAAGGAGGGCTGTCCTACAATGAGCAATTCTTC. This sequence encodes CASSLEGGLSYNEQFF.

V is TRBV6-2 or TRBV6-3 and J is TRBJ2-5, with 12 nucleotides matching TRBD2. The CDR3 runs to 15 residues. Germline V CDR1 and CDR2: MNHEY, SVGEGT. The junction had 5 bases not matched to a gene; V was cut back by 5 bases and J by 4 bases. The CDR3 coding sequence is TGTGCCAGCAGTCGGACTAGCGGGATGTCAGAGACCCAGTACTTC. As protein: CASSRTSGMSETQYF.

The CDR3 sequence: CASSPRYRVDTGELFF. CDR3 sequence (DNA): TGCGCCAGCAGCCCGCGGTACAGGGTAGACACCGGGGAGCTGTTTTTT. The J gene is TRBJ2-2, the V gene TRBV4-1, with D perhaps TRBD1 (6 bases). Germline CDR1 is MGHRA and CDR2 is YSYEKL. The V and J ends lost 4 bases and 3 bases respectively, with 15 bases between them. The CDR3 loop spans 16 amino acids.

On this clone itself: One end of the junction is discordant with germline, which a read error may explain. The CDR3 coding sequence is TGTGCCAGCAGCTCCGGGACTTGGAGCACAGATACGCAGTGTTTT. It is translated as CASSSGTWSTDTQCF. This chain links TRBV5-8 with TRBJ2-3, with D possibly matching TRBD2 (6 bases). Germline CDR1 and CDR2: SGHTS and YDEGEE. The CDR3 covers 15 residues.

The rearrangement links TRBV18 to TRBJ1-4, with TRBD1 as a possible D gene (6 bases). The CDR3 runs to 14 residues. Germline CDR1 KGHSH, CDR2 LQKENI. Trimming took off 3 bases at V and 8 bases at J, with 13 bases between the two ends. The CDR3 region has the DNA TGTGCCAGCTCACCCCAGGGGTTGGAGGAAAAACTGTTTTTT. Its protein product is CASSPQGLEEKLFF.

The gene calls are TRBV5-6 and TRBJ1-2; D ambiguous. Germline loops: CDR1 SGHDT, CDR2 YYEEEE. V was pared by 0 bases and J by 4 bases, with 7 bases between. This CDR3 contains 13 residues. The CDR3 DNA sequence: TGTGCCAGCAGCTTGGGGCAGTTCTATGGCTACACCTTC. Encoded protein: CASSLGQFYGYTF.

The chain has TRBV7-2 and TRBJ2-2; D not certain. Germline V gene sequence: CDR1 SGHTA, CDR2 FQGNSA. With 1 base removed from V and 1 base from J, the gap between germline ends came to 7 bases. The CDR3 is 15 residues long. The CDR3 nucleotides read TGTGCCAGCAGCTTAGTCGCAGGGAACACCGGGGAGCTGTTTTTT. Amino acid sequence: CASSLVAGNTGELFF.

The chain employs TRBV30 and TRBJ1-1; perhaps TRBD1 as D (5 bases). The CDR3 loop spans 14 amino acids. The V gene's germline CDR1 is GTSNPN and CDR2 SVGIG (reference sequence). The ends were cut back, 7 bases at V and 1 base at J, with 16 bases in the middle. The CDR3 spells CAFAAGGRNTEAFF. CDR3 sequence (DNA): TGTGCCTTTGCAGCCGGGGGAAGGAACACTGAAGCTTTCTTT.

The gene calls are TRBV29-1 and TRBJ1-5; 7 nucleotides line up with TRBD1. V shed 6 bases, J shed 0 bases, and the junction held 5 bases outside the gene matches. Germline lookup yields CDR1 SQVTM and CDR2 ANQGSEA. This CDR3 is built from 14 residues. Written as DNA, the CDR3 is TGCAGCGTCGGAACAGGGGCTAGCAATCAGCCCCAGCATTTT. Translated, it gives CSVGTGASNQPQHF.

The chain joins TRBV6-5 to TRBJ2-2, with D possibly being TRBD2 (5 bases). V gave up 0 bases and J gave up 0 bases, with 8 bases separating them. Germline values: CDR1 MNHEY, CDR2 SVGAGI. This CDR3 is built from 16 residues. The CDR3 sequence: CASSYSRGSNTGELFF. The CDR3 bases are TGTGCCAGCAGTTACTCCCGGGGTTCGAACACCGGGGAGCTGTTTTTT.

This clone was counted a few times. The chain combines TRBV2 with TRBJ1-2; perhaps TRBD1 as D (5 bases). Looked up from germline, CDR1 is SNHLY and CDR2 is FYNNEI. V lost 7 bases and J 5 bases, leaving 8 bases between the germline ends. The CDR3 is 11 residues long. Here the CDR3 DNA reads TGTGCCAGCACAGGGTATTATGGCTACACCTTC. Residues: CASTGYYGYTF. Looking up the rest from reference TRBV2 and TRBJ1-2 gives the full variable domain: EPEVTQTPSHQVTQMGQEVILRCVPISNHLYFYWYRQILGQKVEFLVSFYNNEISEKSEIFDDQFSVERPDGSNFTLKIRSTKLEDSAMYFCASTGYYGYTFGSGTRLTVV.

The chain has TRBV6-5 and TRBJ2-2, with D perhaps matching TRBD2 (7 bases). The germline V gene has CDR1 MNHEY and CDR2 SVGAGI. Trimming stripped 6 bases from V and 3 bases from J, with 14 bases between. The length of the CDR3 is 15 residues. CDR3 region: CASSSQGRDTGELFF. For the CDR3, the DNA is TGTGCCAGCAGCTCGCAGGGGAGGGACACCGGGGAGCTGTTTTTT.

Note on this clone: At one end the junction does not follow the germline gene, possibly because of a read error. The chain employs TRBV6-5 and TRBJ1-4; no firm D call. Germline V CDR1 and CDR2: MNHEY, SVGAGI. The CDR3 spans 13 residues. The CDR3 spells CAGRGFIGEKLFF. In DNA, the CDR3 is TGTGCCGGCAGAGGGTTTATAGGGGAAAAACTGTTTTTT.

This clone was recorded once. The chain employs TRBV27 and TRBJ1-5, with no clear D. Between the trimmed V and J ends, which lost 3 bases and 1 base, there was a span of 13 bases. This CDR3 region has 16 residues. CDR1 and CDR2 (germline): MNHEY, SMNVEV (reference sequence). The CDR3 DNA is TGTGCCAGCAGTTTTGCGGGGAAACTGAGCAATCAGCCCCAGCATTTT. It yields the protein CASSFAGKLSNQPQHF.

This sequence joins TRBV12-3 or TRBV12-4 and TRBJ2-2; no reliable D call. The CDR3 is 13 residues long. V dropped 7 bases and J dropped 2 bases, with 8 bases sitting between them. The CDR3 loop is CASTSPNTGELFF. For the CDR3, the DNA is TGTGCCAGCACCTCACCTAACACCGGGGAGCTGTTTTTT.